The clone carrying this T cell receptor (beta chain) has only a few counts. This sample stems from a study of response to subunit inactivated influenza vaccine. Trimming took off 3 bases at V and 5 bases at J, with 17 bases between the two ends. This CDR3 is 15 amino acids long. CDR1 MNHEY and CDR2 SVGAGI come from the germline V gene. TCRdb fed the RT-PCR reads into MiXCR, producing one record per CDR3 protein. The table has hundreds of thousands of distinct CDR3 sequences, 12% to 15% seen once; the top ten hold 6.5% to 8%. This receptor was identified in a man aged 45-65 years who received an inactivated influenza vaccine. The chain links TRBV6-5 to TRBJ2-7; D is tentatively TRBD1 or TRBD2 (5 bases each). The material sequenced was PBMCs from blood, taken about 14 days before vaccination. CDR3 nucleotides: TGTGCCAGCAGTTATTCGATCGGCAGGGACCACGAGCAGTACTTC. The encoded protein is CASSYSIGRDHEQYF.